This is a list of T cell receptor beta chains from one sample in a study of T cells after yellow fever vaccination. Each CDR3 protein gets one entry after TCRdb re-called the 5' RACE reads with MiXCR. Seen here are 250,000 to 400,000 distinct CDR3 sequences, over 3.5% observed once, and the top ten hold under 30%. The sample here was PBMCs, taken 5 days after the yellow fever booster vaccination. These receptors were taken from a man aged 18 to 29 who received the YFV17D yellow fever vaccine. Both conserved end residues are trimmed from each CDR3.

j_call: TRBJ2-5
v_call: TRBV6-5
cdr3_aa: ASRPSLWGGETQY

j_call: TRBJ1-1
v_call: TRBV7-8
cdr3_aa: ASSPFGTGGTEAF

j_call: TRBJ2-5
v_call: TRBV5-1
cdr3_aa: ASSVMGQGRGETQY

j_call: TRBJ2-4
v_call: TRBV12-3/TRBV12-4
cdr3_aa: ASSPRGVWRPEAKNIQY

j_call: TRBJ1-4
v_call: TRBV3-2
cdr3_aa: ASSQDWVQGGPLNEKLF

j_call: TRBJ1-1
v_call: TRBV9
cdr3_aa: ASRAVGTLNTEAF

j_call: TRBJ1-5
v_call: TRBV6-2/TRBV6-3
cdr3_aa: ASSYSQVNQPQH

j_call: TRBJ2-7
v_call: TRBV4-1
cdr3_aa: ASSQNHRGGYEQY

j_call: TRBJ2-1
v_call: TRBV5-1
cdr3_aa: ASSPGPRGFYNEQF

j_call: TRBJ2-1
v_call: TRBV5-1
cdr3_aa: ASSLFNEQF

j_call: TRBJ2-1
v_call: TRBV4-3
cdr3_aa: ASSQDRDRGRRNIYNEQF

j_call: TRBJ2-1
v_call: TRBV3-1
cdr3_aa: ASSQDPLAGGSGEQF

j_call: TRBJ2-2
v_call: TRBV29-1
cdr3_aa: SGRTSGDVGGELF

j_call: TRBJ2-1
v_call: TRBV7-9
cdr3_aa: ASSPRAGQSNEQF

j_call: TRBJ2-6
v_call: TRBV5-6
cdr3_aa: ASSRANVLT

j_call: TRBJ2-1
v_call: TRBV3-1
cdr3_aa: ASSRLAGRSYNEQF

j_call: TRBJ2-1
v_call: TRBV7-9
cdr3_aa: ASSLVDEQF

j_call: TRBJ2-3
v_call: TRBV7-2
cdr3_aa: ASSAVGTQY

j_call: TRBJ2-2
v_call: TRBV5-1
cdr3_aa: ASSSLLSGSGELF

j_call: TRBJ2-3
v_call: TRBV4-1
cdr3_aa: ASSLSRGISGDTQY

j_call: TRBJ2-2
v_call: TRBV6-2/TRBV6-3
cdr3_aa: ASGDRENSGTGELF

j_call: TRBJ1-4
v_call: TRBV20-1
cdr3_aa: SAQTANEKLF

j_call: TRBJ2-7
v_call: TRBV29-1
cdr3_aa: SVSRGSSGSYEQY

j_call: TRBJ2-5
v_call: TRBV5-1
cdr3_aa: ASSLGTKQETQY

j_call: TRBJ2-5
v_call: TRBV28
cdr3_aa: ASTKGVETQY

j_call: TRBJ2-3
v_call: TRBV5-5
cdr3_aa: ASSFTPGQSTDTQY

j_call: TRBJ1-1
v_call: TRBV9
cdr3_aa: ASSVGQDQLWVNTEAF

j_call: TRBJ1-2
v_call: TRBV12-3/TRBV12-4
cdr3_aa: ASSFSGAGGYT

j_call: TRBJ2-1
v_call: TRBV5-1
cdr3_aa: ASTPRFPRWYNEQF

j_call: TRBJ1-1
v_call: TRBV5-1
cdr3_aa: ASSLSGDWNTEAF

j_call: TRBJ2-2
v_call: TRBV5-6
cdr3_aa: ASSLGDRAGSGELF

j_call: TRBJ2-5
v_call: TRBV12-3/TRBV12-4
cdr3_aa: ASSFLGGETQY

j_call: TRBJ1-1
v_call: TRBV6-6
cdr3_aa: ASSYGRLNTEAF

j_call: TRBJ2-1
v_call: TRBV19
cdr3_aa: ASRVQGNPLLEQF

j_call: TRBJ1-6
v_call: TRBV5-1
cdr3_aa: ASSSDGDSPLH

j_call: TRBJ1-1
v_call: TRBV27
cdr3_aa: ASSFRRDSTEAF

j_call: TRBJ2-1
v_call: TRBV12-3/TRBV12-4
cdr3_aa: ASTVRGGKYEQF

j_call: TRBJ2-6
v_call: TRBV11-1
cdr3_aa: ASWSQASGANVLT

j_call: TRBJ1-5
v_call: TRBV10-1
cdr3_aa: ASREGDRVNQPQH

j_call: TRBJ2-3
v_call: TRBV7-9
cdr3_aa: ASSPRTDSTDTQY

j_call: TRBJ2-3
v_call: TRBV27
cdr3_aa: ASSKTGGAWDTQY